The 11 T cell receptor beta chains below were found in one sample sequenced in a study of shared clonotypes between healthy human individuals. Assay: immunoSEQ multiplex PCR; the TCRdb copy retains only in-frame clones and omits some. The sample carries under 2.5 million clones, around 93% recorded once. Sequences were obtained from naive CD4+ T cells from PBMCs. Subset reported: CD45RA+ positively selected. These receptors came from a man aged 18 to 30 in good health. Some clones in this sample may be carry-over from other donors' samples.

Note on this clone: This specimen includes other DNA sequences encoding the same CDR3. In nucleotides, the CDR3 is TGTGCCACCAGCAGAGGGGGGGACGGTTACGAGCAGTACTTC. Protein sequence: CATSRGGDGYEQYF. The chain combines TRBV15 with TRBJ2-7, with D maybe TRBD2 (6 bases). The CDR3 is 14 amino acids. The V and J ends lost 1 base and 4 bases respectively, with 11 bases between them. In germline, CDR1 is LNHNV, CDR2 YYDKDF (reference sequence).

V is TRBV5-4 and J is TRBJ2-4; TRBD1 agrees at 10 bases. Germline values: CDR1 SGHNT, CDR2 YYREEE (reference sequence). V trimming: 6 bases; J trimming: 5 bases; junction bases outside the gene matches: 8. The CDR3 consists of 15 residues. Here the CDR3 DNA reads TGTGCCAGCACGAGACAGGGGGCGGAGGAAAACATTCAGTACTTC. Translating gives CASTRQGAEENIQYF.

The chain joins TRBV2 to TRBJ1-1; 9 bases are shared with TRBD1. This CDR3 region has 12 residues. The trim removed 8 bases at V and 7 bases at J, leaving 5 bases unmatched. Germline V gives CDR1 SNHLY, CDR2 FYNNEI. DNA of the CDR3: TGTGCCAGCGGGACAGGGTTTGGTGAAGCTTTCTTT. Its protein product is CASGTGFGEAFF.

The chain couples TRBV28 to TRBJ2-2; 10 nucleotides agree with TRBD2. Germline V gives CDR1 MDHEN, CDR2 SYDVKM. The ends lost 7 bases at V and 6 bases at J; junction bases unmatched: 11. This CDR3 comprises 16 residues. The CDR3 sequence is CASIKGAGGPAGELFF. The CDR3 DNA sequence: TGTGCCAGCATCAAGGGAGCGGGAGGGCCGGCCGGGGAGCTGTTTTTT. Based on the CDR3 plus reference TRBV28 and TRBJ2-2, the full variable domain is DVKVTQSSRYLVKRTGEKVFLECVQDMDHENMFWYRQDPGLGLRLIYFSYDVKMKEKGDIPEGYSVSREKKERFSLILESASTNQTSMYLCASIKGAGGPAGELFFGEGSRLTVL.

The chain joins TRBV19 to TRBJ2-3, with D possibly being TRBD2 (6 bases). This CDR3 region has 16 residues. Germline lookup yields CDR1 LNHDA and CDR2 SQIVND (reference sequence). Trimming took off 3 bases at V and 4 bases at J, with 17 bases between the two ends. CDR3 sequence reads: CASSIVAGTIADTQYF. In nucleotides, the CDR3 is TGTGCCAGTAGTATCGTCGCGGGAACGATCGCAGATACGCAGTATTTT. Full variable domain (missing parts from reference TRBV19 and TRBJ2-3): DGGITQSPKYLFRKEGQNVTLSCEQNLNHDAMYWYRQDPGQGLRLIYYSQIVNDFQKGDIAEGYSVSREKKESFPLTVTSAQKNPTAFYLCASSIVAGTIADTQYFGPGTRLTVL.

On this clone: In the same sample, other DNA sequences code for this CDR3. The chain links TRBV9 to TRBJ2-5, with D tentatively TRBD1 (5 bases). There are 14 residues in the CDR3. V gave up 2 bases and J gave up 4 bases, with 12 bases separating them. Germline V CDR1 and CDR2: SGDLS, YYNGEE. The CDR3: CASSVSGRGETQYF. The CDR3, as DNA: TGTGCCAGCAGCGTCTCAGGGCGAGGAGAGACCCAGTACTTC.

The V call is TRBV5-1, the J call TRBJ2-7, with 7 bases identical to TRBD1. CDR1 and CDR2 (germline): SGHRS, YFSETQ. With 0 bases clipped from V and 3 bases from J, the junction kept 3 bases outside the gene matches. CDR3 size: 14 residues. CDR3 sequence: CASSLGDRHYEQYF. In nucleotides, the CDR3 is TGCGCCAGCAGCTTGGGGGACAGACACTACGAGCAGTACTTC. The complete variable domain, with remaining parts taken from reference TRBV5-1 and TRBJ2-7, reads KAGVTQTPRYLIKTRGQQVTLSCSPISGHRSVSWYQQTPGQGLQFLFEYFSETQRNKGNFPGRFSGRQFSNSRSEMNVSTLELGDSALYLCASSLGDRHYEQYFGPGTRLTVT.

This clone was recorded only once. The chain combines TRBV20-1 with TRBJ1-2; D might be TRBD1 (6 bases). Germline CDR1 is DFQATT and CDR2 is SNEGSKA (reference sequence). This CDR3 is built from 11 residues. Trimming removed 7 bases from V and 7 bases from J, with 13 bases in between. The CDR3 DNA is TGCAGTGATACAGGGACAAGTGGCTACACCTTC. It encodes CSDTGTSGYTF.

This sequence joins TRBV27 and TRBJ1-6; TRBD1 might be the D (5 bases). V dropped 2 bases and J dropped 7 bases, with 6 bases sitting between them. This CDR3 has 13 residues. Germline V gene data show CDR1 as MNHEY and CDR2 as SMNVEV (reference sequence). The CDR3 reads CASSLAGNSPLHF. As DNA, the CDR3 is TGTGCCAGCAGTTTAGCAGGGAATTCACCCCTCCACTTT.

The rearrangement uses TRBV9 and TRBJ2-7, with D tentatively TRBD2 (6 bases). The length of the CDR3 is 15 residues. V dropped 3 bases and J dropped 7 bases, with 20 bases sitting between them. CDR1 is SGDLS, CDR2 YYNGEE, per germline. The CDR3 spells CASSGAGTGGLEQYF. In DNA, the CDR3 is TGTGCCAGCAGCGGAGCCGGGACTGGGGGTTTGGAGCAGTACTTC.

This sequence joins TRBV5-1 and TRBJ2-5, with D perhaps matching TRBD1 or TRBD2 (5 bases each). Germline lookup yields CDR1 SGHRS and CDR2 YFSETQ. The CDR3 spans 14 residues. V lost 4 bases, J lost 14 bases, and 24 bases lay in between. CDR3 coding DNA: TGCGCCAGCAGCCCGCCACGGGGTGAGGGGCCGGAATACTTC. Residues: CASSPPRGEGPEYF.